The TCR beta chain under discussion was sequenced for a study of blood T cell repertoires in COVID-19. V shed 4 bases and J shed 7 bases, with 19 bases lying between them. There are 16 residues in the CDR3. From germline, CDR1 is KGHDR and CDR2 SFDVKD. As processed by the authors: Reference gene primers were amplified, and this amplification served to estimate nucleated cell counts. This table comes from immunoSEQ multiplex PCR, and its TCRdb copy is limited to in-frame clones, with some not included. That table is the source of V, J and clone size, and D and trimming were worked out from the DNA. Among tens of thousands of clones, roughly four fifths were seen once, and the ten largest hold around 9.1%.

This clonotype originated in a man older than 75 with COVID-19, enrolled during active disease. J is TRBJ2-1 and V is TRBV24-1, with D perhaps TRBD2 (5 bases). The sequenced sample consisted of peripheral blood. The CDR3 reads CATSDVRGRTGNEQFF. CDR3 in DNA: TGTGCCACCAGTGACGTTCGTGGCCGGACGGGAAATGAGCAGTTCTTC.